The 28 T cell receptor beta chains below come from one sample, sequenced in a study of T cell repertoires in cytomegalovirus infection. In TCRdb, the reads were re-called with MiXCR into one record per CDR3 protein. The table records around 360,000 distinct CDR3 sequences, about 32% of them present only once. Antigens for these TCRs are unknown. The sequencing used cultured PBMCs, collected from culture after CMV antigen stimulation. All receptors derive from a human donor in good health (CMV status not recorded). Some clones in this sample may be carry-over from other donors' samples.

The V gene is TRBV19, the J gene TRBJ1-2; TRBD1 matches at 7 bases. CDR1 and CDR2 from the germline V gene are LNHDA and SQIVND (reference sequence). Trimming took 5 bases from V and 2 from J; bases not matched to a gene: 11. The CDR3 has 16 residues. The CDR3 DNA is TGTGCCAGTAGTTTGGGGACAGCGACCAAAAACTATGGCTACACCTTC. It translates to CASSLGTATKNYGYTF.

In its sample, this clonotype was seen a few times. The V call is TRBV11-3, the J call TRBJ1-6, with TRBD1 identical over 8 bases. The CDR3 has 13 amino acids. The germline gives CDR1 SGHNT, CDR2 YENEEA. V gave up 8 bases and J gave up 8 bases; unmatched junction bases: 5. CDR3 nucleotides: TGTGCCAGCGCGACAGGGGTGGATTCACCCCTCCACTTT. Translating it yields CASATGVDSPLHF.

The J gene is TRBJ2-7, the V gene TRBV11-2, with D perhaps TRBD2 (7 bases). Trimming shortened V by 7 bases and J by 3 bases, and 19 bases separated the two germline ends. CDR3 length: 15 amino acids. Germline V gene lookup returns CDR1 SGHAT and CDR2 FQNNGV. The CDR3 coding sequence is TGTGCCAGCAAACAATCTAGGGGGGGAGTCTACGAGCAGTACGTC. Translating it yields CASKQSRGGVYEQYV.

This chain joins TRBV6-2 or TRBV6-3 and TRBJ2-7, with 8 nucleotides matching TRBD2. This CDR3 region has 15 residues. The J segment lost 4 bases and the V segment lost 5 bases, leaving 10 bases of the junction unmatched. Per the germline V gene, CDR1 is MNHEY and CDR2 is SVGEGT. The CDR3 nucleotides read TGTGCCAGCAGTACTCCGGGACTAGTCTTTTACGAGCAGTACTTC. This encodes CASSTPGLVFYEQYF.

The chain has TRBV6-6 and TRBJ2-7, with D unresolved. Trimming took off 7 bases at V and 2 bases at J, with 15 bases between the two ends. CDR3 length equals 14 residues. Per germline, CDR1 MNHNY and CDR2 SVGAGI (reference sequence). The CDR3 nucleotides are TGTGCCAGCACCCACCCCGCCTTAGCCTACGAGCAGTACTTC. This translates into CASTHPALAYEQYF.

A few counts support this clonotype. CDR3 DNA sequence: TGCGCCAGCAGCCAAGCGGGGAGTGAAGCTTTCTTT. Protein sequence: CASSQAGSEAFF. This chain uses TRBV4-1 with TRBJ1-1; D is unclear. This CDR3 is 12 amino acids long. The V gene lost 1 base and the J gene lost 7 bases, with 7 bases spanning the gap. Per the germline V gene, CDR1 is MGHRA and CDR2 is YSYEKL.

This clonotype was counted at least ten times. The CDR3 protein is CASSSNRDRGHPDTIYF. CDR3 bases: TGTGCCAGCAGCTCGAACCGGGACAGGGGACATCCGGACACCATATATTTT. This chain uses TRBV7-2 with TRBJ1-3; 10 nucleotides align to TRBD1. Per the germline V gene, CDR1 is SGHTA and CDR2 is FQGNSA. The V gene end was trimmed by 4 bases and the J gene end by 8 bases; junction bases not matched to a gene: 14. CDR3 length: 17 amino acids.

This clonotype was counted between two and nine times. The chain combines TRBV20-1 with TRBJ2-5; TRBD2 might be the D (5 bases). The CDR3 runs 13 residues. From germline, CDR1 is DFQATT and CDR2 SNEGSKA (reference sequence). The ends were cut back, 6 bases at V and 5 bases at J, with 16 bases in the middle. The CDR3 coding sequence is TGCAGTGCGAATCCTCTAGCAAGGGAGACCCAGTACTTC. It codes for CSANPLARETQYF.

This clonotype is a singleton in its sample. J is TRBJ1-5 and V is TRBV2; D is uncertain. The CDR3 runs to 14 residues. The V end was cut by 4 bases, the J end by 7 bases, with 14 bases between. The V gene's germline CDR1 is SNHLY and CDR2 FYNNEI. CDR3 DNA sequence: TGTGCCAGCAGTGTTGGCAGGCTACCCCAGCCCCAGCATTTT. As protein: CASSVGRLPQPQHF.

This clonotype showed up just a few times. The chain combines TRBV28 with TRBJ2-5; D is possibly TRBD1 (5 bases). V was shortened by 6 bases and J by 0 bases, with 17 bases between the two germline ends. The CDR3 totals 16 residues. Germline V gives CDR1 MDHEN, CDR2 SYDVKM. The CDR3 nucleotides read TGTGCCAGCAGAAAAAGAGGACACCTGTACCAAGAGACCCAGTACTTC. As protein: CASRKRGHLYQETQYF.

The sample holds many counts of this clonotype. The chain carries TRBV7-2 and TRBJ2-1; D possibly corresponds to TRBD2 (6 bases). Germline values: CDR1 SGHTA, CDR2 FQGNSA. Trimming pared 4 bases from V and 8 bases from J, leaving 12 bases between. The length of the CDR3 is 13 residues. CDR3 amino acids: CASSSSSVDEQFF. The DNA of the CDR3 is TGTGCCAGCAGCTCATCTAGCGTCGATGAGCAGTTCTTC.

This chain uses TRBV28 with TRBJ2-1; no definite D call. Trimming pared 5 bases from V and 10 bases from J, leaving 12 bases between. CDR3 length: 12 amino acids. CDR1 is MDHEN, CDR2 SYDVKM, per germline. The CDR3 sequence: CASSARLWEQFF. In DNA, the CDR3 is TGTGCCAGCAGTGCGCGTCTCTGGGAGCAGTTCTTC.

The chain employs TRBV6-2 or TRBV6-3 and TRBJ2-7; 9 bases are shared with TRBD2. V dropped 5 bases and J dropped 3; count of bases not matched to a gene: 14. Germline loops: CDR1 MNHEY, CDR2 SVGEGT. CDR3 length: 17 amino acids. Here the CDR3 reads CASSPRASGIKRYEQYV. CDR3 in DNA: TGTGCCAGCAGTCCCCGGGCTAGCGGGATTAAGCGCTACGAGCAGTACGTC.

The V call is TRBV6-1, the J call TRBJ2-3; a weak D match, TRBD1 (5 bases). Between the trimmed V and J ends, which lost 0 bases and 9 bases, there was a span of 10 bases. CDR3 length: 13 residues. Per the germline V gene, CDR1 is MNHNS and CDR2 is SASEGT. CDR3 residues: CASSEARQSTQYF. CDR3 sequence (DNA): TGTGCCAGCAGTGAAGCGAGACAGAGCACGCAGTATTTT.

This clonotype showed up just a few times. The V and J genes are TRBV6-6 and TRBJ1-1; D gene unclear. The CDR3 length is 15 residues. The ends were cut back, 6 bases at V and 0 bases at J, with 14 bases in the middle. The germline gives CDR1 MNHNY, CDR2 SVGAGI (reference sequence). The CDR3 DNA sequence: TGTGCCAGCAGCCCCCCCCTAATAATGAACACTGAAGCTTTCTTT. Translated: CASSPPLIMNTEAFF.

The CDR3 DNA reads as TGTGCCAGTATTCCCCTCCAATGGGACAGACAAAGTCAGGGCTATGGCTACACCTTC. Its protein is CASIPLQWDRQSQGYGYTF. V gene TRBV19 combines with J gene TRBJ1-2; TRBD1 matches 7 bases. V shed 7 bases, J shed 4 bases, and the junction held 24 bases outside the gene matches. This CDR3 has 19 residues. Germline CDR1 LNHDA, CDR2 SQIVND (reference sequence).

The V call is TRBV6-2 or TRBV6-3, the J call TRBJ2-1; 7 bases map to TRBD1. Germline lookup yields CDR1 MNHEY and CDR2 SVGEGT. The CDR3 has 16 residues. V was clipped by 6 bases and J by 4 bases; unmatched bases: 12. The CDR3, as DNA: TGTGCCAGCAGCATACCAGGGGGAGCTGTGTACAATGAGCAGTTCTTC. Protein: CASSIPGGAVYNEQFF.

Only a few counts were recorded for this clonotype. The V and J genes are TRBV9 and TRBJ2-1; D might be TRBD1 (5 bases). This CDR3 is built from 16 residues. V lost 0 bases to trimming and J lost 2 bases, with 12 bases between them. Per the germline V gene, CDR1 is SGDLS and CDR2 is YYNGEE. The CDR3 region is CASSVGGRGTYNEQFF. For the CDR3, the DNA is TGTGCCAGCAGCGTAGGGGGTAGGGGTACCTACAATGAGCAGTTCTTC.

This clonotype was observed once. This chain connects TRBV6-1 to TRBJ2-3; 9 bases are shared with TRBD1. CDR3 length: 17 amino acids. Germline values: CDR1 MNHNS, CDR2 SASEGT. J gave up 2 bases and V 4 bases, and 10 bases lay outside the gene matches. CDR3 nucleotide sequence: TGTGCCAGCAGTGGGACAGGGGCCGATAAATCCACAGATACGCAGTATTTT. It codes for CASSGTGADKSTDTQYF.

The genes are TRBV20-1 and TRBJ2-1; 13 bases agree with TRBD2. CDR1 is DFQATT, CDR2 SNEGSKA, per germline (reference sequence). The CDR3 runs 15 residues. The V gene end was trimmed by 5 bases and the J gene end by 8 bases; junction bases not matched to a gene: 9. Here the CDR3 DNA reads TGCAGTGCTGACCCCGGGACTAGCGGGACCTATGAGCAGTTCTTC. Protein sequence: CSADPGTSGTYEQFF.

The J gene is TRBJ2-3, the V gene TRBV12-3 or TRBV12-4; D is undetermined. The V end lost 5 bases, the J end lost 7 bases, and 13 bases lay between the germline ends. The CDR3 is 13 residues long. The CDR3 spells CASSERTPHTQYF. The CDR3 DNA reads TGTGCCAGCAGTGAACGTACTCCTCATACGCAGTATTTT.

This clonotype was recorded at least ten times. This chain joins TRBV7-2 and TRBJ1-5; a weak D match, TRBD1 (5 bases). The CDR3 spans 15 residues. The germline gives CDR1 SGHTA, CDR2 FQGNSA. V was pared by 2 bases and J by 7 bases, with 15 bases between. The CDR3 sequence: CASSLLRQGDQPQHF. CDR3 coding DNA: TGTGCCAGCAGCTTACTCCGGCAGGGTGACCAGCCCCAGCATTTT.

The rearrangement links TRBV28 to TRBJ1-1, with D possibly TRBD1 on 5 matching bases. The V end lost 5 bases, the J end lost 5 bases, and 21 bases lay between the germline ends. The CDR3 has 16 residues. Per the germline V gene, CDR1 is MDHEN and CDR2 is SYDVKM. CDR3 nucleotide sequence: TGTGCCAGCAGTCCCTCATCCAGGGACGGGGGGACTGAAGCTTTCTTT. It yields the protein CASSPSSRDGGTEAFF. The full variable domain, with the rest looked up from reference TRBV28 and TRBJ1-1, is DVKVTQSSRYLVKRTGEKVFLECVQDMDHENMFWYRQDPGLGLRLIYFSYDVKMKEKGDIPEGYSVSREKKERFSLILESASTNQTSMYLCASSPSSRDGGTEAFFGQGTRLTVV.

Many counts were recorded for this clonotype. J is TRBJ1-5 and V is TRBV7-2, with TRBD1 matching over 7 bases. The germline V gene encodes CDR1 SGHTA and CDR2 FQGNSA. The J segment lost 5 bases and the V segment lost 4 bases, leaving 8 bases of the junction unmatched. This CDR3 comprises 15 residues. The CDR3 nucleotides read TGTGCCAGCAGCTCAGGGGGGGGGAGGGATCAGCCCCAGCATTTT. Translating it yields CASSSGGGRDQPQHF.

The J gene is TRBJ1-2, the V gene TRBV12-5, with 8 positions matching TRBD1. V lost 6 bases to trimming and J lost 4 bases; unmatched junction nucleotides: 4. In germline, CDR1 is LGHNT, CDR2 FRNRAP. CDR3 length: 13 residues. CDR3 in DNA: TGTGCTAGTGGCCTTACAGGGGGCTATGGCTACACCTTC. Encoded protein: CASGLTGGYGYTF.

The chain carries TRBV5-6 and TRBJ2-7, with unresolved D. Per germline, CDR1 SGHDT and CDR2 YYEEEE. This CDR3 region has 14 residues. Trimming took off 0 bases at V and 2 bases at J, with 9 bases between the two ends. The CDR3 is CASSLAPMTYEQYV. The CDR3, as DNA: TGTGCCAGCAGCTTGGCCCCAATGACCTACGAGCAGTACGTC.

This chain's CDR3 is CSAEGLGSYNEQFF. CDR3 coding DNA: TGCAGTGCCGAAGGACTAGGATCCTACAATGAGCAGTTCTTC. The rearrangement uses TRBV20-1 and TRBJ2-1; 7 nucleotides align to TRBD2. Germline V gives CDR1 DFQATT, CDR2 SNEGSKA (reference sequence). V was clipped by 6 bases and J by 1 base; unmatched bases: 6. This CDR3 has 14 amino acids.

This chain joins TRBV28 and TRBJ1-1; tentative D call: TRBD1 (6 bases). Trimming stripped 3 bases from V and 0 bases from J, with 26 bases between. The CDR3 has 20 residues. CDR1 and CDR2 from the germline V gene are MDHEN and SYDVKM. The CDR3 here is CASSFKNVPLSDRMNTEAFF. The CDR3 nucleotides are TGTGCCAGCAGTTTCAAAAACGTCCCCCTCTCGGACAGAATGAACACTGAAGCTTTCTTT.